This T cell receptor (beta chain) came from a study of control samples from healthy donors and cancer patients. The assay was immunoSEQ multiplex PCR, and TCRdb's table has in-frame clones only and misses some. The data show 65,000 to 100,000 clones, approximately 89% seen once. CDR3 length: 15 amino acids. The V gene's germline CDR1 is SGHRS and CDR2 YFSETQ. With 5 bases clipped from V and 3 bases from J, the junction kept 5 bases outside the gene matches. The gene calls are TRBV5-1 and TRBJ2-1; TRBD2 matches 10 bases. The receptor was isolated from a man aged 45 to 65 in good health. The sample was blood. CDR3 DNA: TGCGCCAGCAGGGCCGGGACTAGCGACTACAATGAGCAGTTCTTC. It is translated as CASRAGTSDYNEQFF.